These 4 T cell receptor beta chains were all obtained from the same sample, sequenced in a study of T cells in tumors after PD-1 blockade. Clones were sequenced by immunoSEQ multiplex PCR, and TCRdb holds only the in-frame ones, with some missing. The table lists 20,000 or so clones, around 85% of them singletons, with less than 30% in the top ten. The source was PBMCs, collected after anti-PD-1 therapy. The receptors here all came from a human donor with advanced basal cell or squamous cell carcinoma (not recorded which).

Details on this clone: One junction end disagrees with the germline gene, perhaps due to a read error. The chain joins TRBV30 to TRBJ2-4, with TRBD2 identical over 11 bases. Germline V CDR1 and CDR2: GTSNPN, SVGIG (reference sequence). This CDR3 is 16 amino acids long. The CDR3 reads CSGALAGGKAKNIQYF. CDR3 DNA: TGCTCGGGGGCCCTAGCGGGGGGCAAAGCCAAAAACATTCAGTACTTC.

The rearrangement links TRBV28 to TRBJ1-2; the match to TRBD1 covers 8 bases. The CDR3 is 12 residues long. The junction had 5 bases not matched to a gene; V was cut back by 10 bases and J by 4 bases. CDR1 and CDR2 (germline): MDHEN, SYDVKM. The CDR3 DNA is TGTGCCATAGACAGGGGCGTCTATGGCTACACCTTC. It codes for CAIDRGVYGYTF.

The sample holds a few counts of this clone. Distinct nucleotide sequences in the sample also encode this CDR3. The J gene is TRBJ1-2, the V gene TRBV3-1 (or the pseudogene TRBV3-2); D is unclear. Germline CDR1 reads LGHDT; CDR2 reads YNNKEL (reference sequence). Trimming removed 6 bases from V and 6 bases from J, with 17 bases in between. The CDR3 is made up of 14 amino acids. The CDR3 region is CASSPGNVGHGYTF. As DNA, the CDR3 is TGTGCCAGCAGTCCCGGCAATGTGGGTCATGGCTACACCTTC.

This chain joins TRBV14 and TRBJ1-3; a possible D gene is TRBD1 (5 bases). The CDR3 loop spans 15 amino acids. Trimming stripped 2 bases from V and 2 bases from J, with 10 bases between. Per germline, CDR1 SGHDN and CDR2 FVKESK. The CDR3 reads CASSQSGGTGNTIYF. The CDR3 nucleotides read TGTGCCAGCAGCCAATCTGGGGGGACTGGAAACACCATATATTTT.